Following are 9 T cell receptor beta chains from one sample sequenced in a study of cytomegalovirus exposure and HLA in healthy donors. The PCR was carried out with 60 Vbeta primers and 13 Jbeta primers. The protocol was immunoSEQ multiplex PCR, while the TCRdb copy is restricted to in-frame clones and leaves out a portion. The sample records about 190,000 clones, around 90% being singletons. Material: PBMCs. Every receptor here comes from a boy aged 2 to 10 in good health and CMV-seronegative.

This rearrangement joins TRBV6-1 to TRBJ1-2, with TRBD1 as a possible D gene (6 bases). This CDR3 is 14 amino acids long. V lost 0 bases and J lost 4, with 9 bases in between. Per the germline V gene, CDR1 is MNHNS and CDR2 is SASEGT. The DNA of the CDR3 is TGTGCCAGCAGTGAAGCGCAACAGGGCTATGGCTACACCTTC. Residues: CASSEAQQGYGYTF.

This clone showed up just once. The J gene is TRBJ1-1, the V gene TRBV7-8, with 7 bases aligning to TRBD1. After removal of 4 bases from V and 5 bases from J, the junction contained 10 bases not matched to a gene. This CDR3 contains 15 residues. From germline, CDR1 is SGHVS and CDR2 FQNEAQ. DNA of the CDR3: TGTGCCAGCAGCTCATACGCCTCAGGGGGGACTGAAGCTTTCTTT. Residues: CASSSYASGGTEAFF.

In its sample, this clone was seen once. CDR3 sequence: CASSESYRLYNEQFF. In DNA form, the CDR3 reads TGTGCCAGCAGTGAATCCTACAGGCTGTACAATGAGCAGTTCTTC. The V and J genes are TRBV25-1 and TRBJ2-1; TRBD1 might be the D (5 bases). Per germline, CDR1 MGHDK and CDR2 SYGVNS. Trimming shortened V by 1 base and J by 4 bases, and 11 bases separated the two germline ends. The CDR3 spans 15 residues.

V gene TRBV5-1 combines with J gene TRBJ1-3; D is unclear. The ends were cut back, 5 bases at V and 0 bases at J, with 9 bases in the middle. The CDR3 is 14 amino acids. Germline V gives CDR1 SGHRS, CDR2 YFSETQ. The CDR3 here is CASRVSGSGNTIYF. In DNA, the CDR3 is TGCGCCAGCAGGGTCAGTGGCTCTGGAAACACCATATATTTT.

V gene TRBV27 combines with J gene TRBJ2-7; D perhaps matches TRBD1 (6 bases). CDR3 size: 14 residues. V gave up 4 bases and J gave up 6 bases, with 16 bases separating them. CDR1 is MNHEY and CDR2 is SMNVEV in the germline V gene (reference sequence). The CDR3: CASSSGQRPGEQYF. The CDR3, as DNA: TGTGCCAGCAGTTCGGGACAACGTCCGGGCGAGCAGTACTTC.

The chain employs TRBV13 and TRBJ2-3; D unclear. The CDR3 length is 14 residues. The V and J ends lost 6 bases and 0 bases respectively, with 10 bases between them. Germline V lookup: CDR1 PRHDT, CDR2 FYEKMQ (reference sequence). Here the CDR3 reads CASRYSTSTDTQYF. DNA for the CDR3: TGTGCCAGCAGGTACTCGACTAGCACAGATACGCAGTATTTT.

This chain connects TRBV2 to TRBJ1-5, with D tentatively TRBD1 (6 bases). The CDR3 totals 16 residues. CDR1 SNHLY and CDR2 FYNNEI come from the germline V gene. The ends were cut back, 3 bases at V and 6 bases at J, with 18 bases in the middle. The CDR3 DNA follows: TGTGCCAGCAGTGACGCTAGGACAGAGGCATTTCAGCCCCAGCATTTT. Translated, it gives CASSDARTEAFQPQHF.

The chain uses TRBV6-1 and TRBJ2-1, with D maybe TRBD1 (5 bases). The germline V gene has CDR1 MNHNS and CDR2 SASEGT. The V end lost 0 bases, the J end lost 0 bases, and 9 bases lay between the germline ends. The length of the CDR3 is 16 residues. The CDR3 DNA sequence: TGTGCCAGCAGTGAAGCAGGGGCCATCTCCTACAATGAGCAGTTCTTC. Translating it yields CASSEAGAISYNEQFF.

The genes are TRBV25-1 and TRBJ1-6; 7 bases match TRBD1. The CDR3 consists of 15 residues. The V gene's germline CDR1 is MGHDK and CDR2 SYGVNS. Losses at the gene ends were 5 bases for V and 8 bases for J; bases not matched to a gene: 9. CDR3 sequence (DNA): TGTGCCAGCAGTCGGGGGCAGGGGGTATATTCACCCCTCCACTTT. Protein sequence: CASSRGQGVYSPLHF.